These 7 T cell receptor beta chains share one sample of origin, sequenced in a study of T-cell memory formation after mild COVID-19. Each CDR3 protein gets one entry after TCRdb re-called the 5' RACE reads with MiXCR. The sample lists roughly 170,000 distinct CDR3 sequences; over 20% were seen once. Sequenced input: PBMCs or a T cell subset sorted from them (not recorded which). Receptors were obtained from an adult woman who had mild COVID-19 (a few samples of this study predate the infection). Cell type and time point are not known.

This clonotype was seen only a few times. The chain is built from TRBV4-3 and TRBJ1-1; 11 bases map to TRBD1. V shed 0 bases, J shed 0 bases, and the junction held 3 bases outside the gene matches. The CDR3 has 17 residues. Germline CDR1 is LGHNA and CDR2 is YSLEER. The DNA for the CDR3 is TGCGCCAGCAGCCAAGATCGGACAGGGGGCTTGAACACTGAAGCTTTCTTT. Its protein is CASSQDRTGGLNTEAFF.

The CDR3 sequence: CASSQRTGLPSYEQYF. The CDR3 nucleotides are TGCGCCAGCAGCCAACGGACAGGGCTCCCCTCCTACGAGCAGTACTTC. J is TRBJ2-7 and V is TRBV4-1; 8 bases match TRBD1. The CDR3 is made up of 16 amino acids. Looked up from germline, CDR1 is MGHRA and CDR2 is YSYEKL. The trim removed 2 bases at V and 0 bases at J, leaving 6 bases unmatched.

The J gene is TRBJ2-3, the V gene TRBV29-1, with TRBD2 matching 10 bases. Germline CDR1 and CDR2: SQVTM and ANQGSEA. The V gene end was trimmed by 5 bases and the J gene end by 5 bases; junction bases not matched to a gene: 4. The CDR3 sequence is 13 residues long. CDR3 loop: CSVRGLAIDTQYF. The CDR3 bases are TGCAGCGTTCGGGGACTAGCGATAGATACGCAGTATTTT.

This clonotype was counted a few times. V and J are TRBV24-1 and TRBJ2-3; either TRBD1 or TRBD2 may fit D (5 bases each). Germline V gene lookup returns CDR1 KGHDR and CDR2 SFDVKD. The CDR3 runs to 16 residues. V was trimmed by 3 bases and J by 4 bases, leaving 16 bases between them. The CDR3 coding sequence is TGTGCCACCAGTGATCCGGGACCAAGCCAAGCAGATACGCAGTATTTT. Translating gives CATSDPGPSQADTQYF.

This clonotype was detected a few times. The gene calls are TRBV5-5 and TRBJ1-3; D is undetermined. The germline gives CDR1 SGHKS, CDR2 YYEKEE (reference sequence). Between the trimmed V and J ends, which lost 4 bases and 0 bases, there was a span of 11 bases. The CDR3 has 15 amino acids. The CDR3 is CASSTSILSGNTIYF. The CDR3 bases are TGTGCCAGCAGCACCTCGATCCTCTCTGGAAACACCATATATTTT.

This clonotype was picked up many times. The chain is built from TRBV7-9 and TRBJ2-5; the D is unclear. Looked up from germline, CDR1 is SEHNR and CDR2 is FQNEAQ (reference sequence). The ends were cut back, 7 bases at V and 5 bases at J, with 17 bases in the middle. The CDR3 loop spans 14 amino acids. The CDR3: CASTPDLGGETQYF. The CDR3 DNA follows: TGTGCCAGCACACCCGACTTGGGTGGGGAGACCCAGTACTTC.

A few counts support this clonotype. The chain employs TRBV7-6 and TRBJ2-7, with 9 nucleotides matching TRBD2. Germline V CDR1 and CDR2: SGHVS, FNYEAQ. CDR3 length equals 16 residues. With 1 base clipped from V and 12 bases from J, the junction kept 16 bases outside the gene matches. The CDR3 coding sequence is TGTGCCAGCAGCTTAGGGGTAGTGACTAGCGGCAATGACATGTACTTC. This sequence encodes CASSLGVVTSGNDMYF.